This entry lists 10 T cell receptor beta chains sequenced from one sample in a study of response to subunit inactivated influenza vaccine. TCRdb re-called the RT-PCR reads through MiXCR, storing one row per CDR3 protein. This table has about 500,000 distinct CDR3 sequences, 16% appearing once. The sample in question was CD4+ T cells sorted from PBMCs, obtained less than 30 months after vaccination. The receptors shown here come from a man between 50 and 70 years old who received an inactivated influenza vaccine.

There are a few counts of this clonotype. The rearrangement uses TRBV29-1 and TRBJ2-7, with 7 positions matching TRBD2. Germline CDR1 reads SQVTM; CDR2 reads ANQGSEA. The CDR3 is 14 residues long. The J segment lost 1 base and the V segment lost 8 bases, leaving 11 bases of the junction unmatched. CDR3 loop: CSILSSGSSYEQYF. DNA for the CDR3: TGCAGCATCCTGTCTAGCGGAAGTTCCTACGAGCAGTACTTC.

CDR3 amino acids: CATRSPSGSVSNEQFF. For the CDR3, the DNA is TGTGCCACCCGATCGCCTAGCGGGAGCGTGAGCAATGAGCAGTTCTTC. The chain is built from TRBV6-2 or TRBV6-3 and TRBJ2-1; 10 bases are a match to TRBD2. The CDR3 loop spans 16 amino acids. Unmatched junction bases numbered 15, after V lost 10 bases and J lost 6 bases. Germline V CDR1 and CDR2: MNHEY, SVGEGT.

The chain recombines TRBV5-6 with TRBJ2-7, with D maybe TRBD1 (5 bases). Germline-derived CDR1 and CDR2 are SGHDT and YYEEEE. The length of the CDR3 is 13 residues. V was shortened by 0 bases and J by 5 bases, with 9 bases between the two germline ends. The CDR3 DNA reads as TGTGCCAGCAGCTTGGTGCAGGGCCACGAGCAGTACTTC. Residues: CASSLVQGHEQYF.

V usage is TRBV20-1 and J usage is TRBJ2-1, with D tentatively TRBD1 (6 bases). V dropped 0 bases and J dropped 7 bases, with 22 bases sitting between them. Per the germline V gene, CDR1 is DFQATT and CDR2 is SNEGSKA (reference sequence). CDR3 size: 17 residues. The CDR3 nucleotides read TGCAGTGCTAGAGATATGTCGGGACAAGGGGGTTTTAATGAGCAGTTCTTC. Translated, it gives CSARDMSGQGGFNEQFF.

This clonotype was detected ten times or more. This rearrangement joins TRBV29-1 to TRBJ1-1; weak D call: TRBD1 (5 bases). CDR1 and CDR2 (germline): SQVTM, ANQGSEA. Trimming stripped 5 bases from V and 7 bases from J, with 14 bases between. This CDR3 is 12 amino acids long. CDR3 in amino acids: CSVKGGAHEAFF. CDR3 nucleotides: TGCAGCGTTAAAGGCGGGGCCCATGAAGCTTTCTTT.

The chain recombines TRBV2 with TRBJ2-3; 15 positions agree with TRBD2. V was clipped by 6 bases and J by 0 bases; unmatched bases: 7. The length of the CDR3 is 18 residues. Germline loops: CDR1 SNHLY, CDR2 FYNNEI. Here the CDR3 reads CASSKGTSGGRSTDTQYF. For the CDR3, the DNA is TGTGCCAGCAGCAAGGGGACTAGCGGGGGGCGAAGCACAGATACGCAGTATTTT. The whole variable domain, remainder taken from reference TRBV2 and TRBJ2-3, is EPEVTQTPSHQVTQMGQEVILRCVPISNHLYFYWYRQILGQKVEFLVSFYNNEISEKSEIFDDQFSVERPDGSNFTLKIRSTKLEDSAMYFCASSKGTSGGRSTDTQYFGPGTRLTVL.

This sequence joins TRBV5-1 and TRBJ1-2, with 7 bases aligning to TRBD1. The CDR3 totals 15 residues. Looked up from germline, CDR1 is SGHRS and CDR2 is YFSETQ. V was pared by 1 base and J by 2 bases, with 5 bases of the junction left unmatched. The CDR3 here is CASSLSGTENYGYTF. The CDR3 bases are TGCGCCAGCAGCTTGTCCGGGACAGAGAACTATGGCTACACCTTC.

This clonotype was counted between two and nine times. A junction end diverges from the germline sequence, so it may reflect a read error. This chain links TRBV7-7 with TRBJ2-1, with 12 positions matching TRBD2. CDR1 is SSHAT, CDR2 FNYEAQ, per germline (reference sequence). This CDR3 spans 14 amino acids. The CDR3 sequence is CASSSASGGDEQFF. The CDR3 DNA reads TGTGCTAGCAGCTCGGCTAGCGGGGGGGATGAGCAGTTCTTC.

This clonotype was found many times. V is TRBV11-2 and J is TRBJ1-2; D unclear. V was pared by 1 base and J by 7 bases, with 10 bases between. The CDR3 is made up of 13 amino acids. Germline V gene data show CDR1 as SGHAT and CDR2 as FQNNGV. The chain's CDR3 is CASSLGGTGGYTF. The CDR3, as DNA: TGTGCCAGCAGCTTAGGGGGAACTGGTGGCTACACCTTC.

This clonotype was recorded many times. The V call is TRBV28, the J call TRBJ2-5, with D tentatively TRBD1 or TRBD2 (5 bases each). The ends were cut back, 1 base at V and 5 bases at J, with 14 bases in the middle. The CDR3 contains 15 residues. Germline CDR1 MDHEN, CDR2 SYDVKM. CDR3 region: CASSLSTGPGETQYF. The DNA of the CDR3 is TGTGCCAGCAGTTTATCAACGGGGCCCGGGGAGACCCAGTACTTC.